What follows are 9 T cell receptor beta chains derived from one specimen sequenced in a study of blood T cell repertoires in COVID-19. Method: immunoSEQ multiplex PCR; TCRdb's copy keeps in-frame clones and lacks some. The sample comprises around 250,000 clones, about 88% of which are singletons, and less than 8.5% rests with the top ten. The sequenced sample consisted of peripheral blood. Receptors originate from a woman in her 70s with active or convalescent COVID-19.

J is TRBJ2-3 and V is TRBV7-9; D possibly corresponds to TRBD1 (6 bases). This CDR3 is 13 amino acids long. V shed 5 bases and J shed 5 bases, with 11 bases lying between them. Germline values: CDR1 SEHNR, CDR2 FQNEAQ (reference sequence). CDR3 nucleotide sequence: TGTGCCAGCAGCCAGAGGGACAAAGATACGCAGTATTTT. It encodes CASSQRDKDTQYF.

This sequence joins TRBV5-5 and TRBJ1-2; D uncertain. CDR3 length: 15 residues. The germline CDR1 and CDR2 sequences are SGHKS and YYEKEE (reference sequence). Trimming cost V 6 bases and J 8 bases, with 23 bases left between them. DNA for the CDR3: TGTGCCAGCACCCCCCCCGGTCGGGTTTCCAACGGCTACACCTTC. As protein: CASTPPGRVSNGYTF.

The J gene is TRBJ1-2, the V gene TRBV24-1; D is perhaps TRBD1 (6 bases). With 3 bases removed from V and 6 bases from J, the gap between germline ends came to 16 bases. CDR1 and CDR2 from the germline V gene are KGHDR and SFDVKD. This CDR3 is built from 15 residues. CDR3 protein: CATSDRGGGQDGYTF. DNA of the CDR3: TGTGCCACCAGTGATAGGGGAGGGGGGCAGGATGGCTACACCTTC.

The chain couples TRBV19 to TRBJ1-5, with D tentatively TRBD1 (6 bases). The CDR3 covers 14 residues. CDR1 is LNHDA, CDR2 SQIVND, per germline (reference sequence). V lost 6 bases, J lost 1 base, and 10 bases lay in between. CDR3 amino acids: CASRGGLSNQPQHF. The CDR3 DNA reads as TGTGCCAGTAGAGGGGGTTTGAGCAATCAGCCCCAGCATTTT.

The genes are TRBV19 and TRBJ1-1; D is perhaps TRBD1 (6 bases). V lost 4 bases and J lost 10, with 16 bases in between. Germline-derived CDR1 and CDR2 are LNHDA and SQIVND (reference sequence). The CDR3 spans 13 residues. CDR3 nucleotide sequence: TGTGCCAGTAGTAACCGGGACATATCATCAGCTTTCTTT. Its protein product is CASSNRDISSAFF.

V and J are TRBV14 and TRBJ2-5; 7 bases are shared with TRBD2. Germline CDR1 reads SGHDN; CDR2 reads FVKESK. Losses at the gene ends were 3 bases for V and 4 bases for J; bases not matched to a gene: 8. CDR3 length: 15 amino acids. The CDR3 spells CASSQGDYPIETQYF. The CDR3 region has the DNA TGTGCCAGCAGCCAGGGGGACTACCCAATAGAGACCCAGTACTTC.

The V gene is TRBV3-1 (or the pseudogene TRBV3-2), the J gene TRBJ1-1, with 9 nucleotides matching TRBD1. The CDR3 sequence is 14 residues long. V trimming: 6 bases; J trimming: 2 bases; junction bases outside the gene matches: 4. Germline CDR1 reads LGHDT; CDR2 reads YNNKEL (reference sequence). CDR3 in amino acids: CASRTGGRNTEAFF. CDR3 in DNA: TGTGCCAGCAGGACAGGGGGAAGAAACACTGAAGCTTTCTTT.

This chain connects TRBV6-5 to TRBJ1-2; TRBD1 matches 8 bases. V gave up 2 bases and J gave up 1 base; unmatched junction bases: 6. This CDR3 has 16 residues. Germline V gene sequence: CDR1 MNHEY, CDR2 SVGAGI. The CDR3 spells CASSYPPDRGNYGYTF. DNA of the CDR3: TGTGCCAGCAGTTACCCTCCCGACAGGGGTAACTATGGCTACACCTTC.

This clone was recorded only once. The J gene is TRBJ2-7, the V gene TRBV2, with 9 bases that match TRBD1. The J segment lost 2 bases and the V segment lost 6 bases, leaving 8 bases of the junction unmatched. Germline V gene data show CDR1 as SNHLY and CDR2 as FYNNEI. The CDR3 sequence is 15 residues long. DNA of the CDR3: TGTGCCAGCAGGGAGACAGGGGGAGTCGCCTACGAGCAGTACTTC. Amino acids: CASRETGGVAYEQYF.